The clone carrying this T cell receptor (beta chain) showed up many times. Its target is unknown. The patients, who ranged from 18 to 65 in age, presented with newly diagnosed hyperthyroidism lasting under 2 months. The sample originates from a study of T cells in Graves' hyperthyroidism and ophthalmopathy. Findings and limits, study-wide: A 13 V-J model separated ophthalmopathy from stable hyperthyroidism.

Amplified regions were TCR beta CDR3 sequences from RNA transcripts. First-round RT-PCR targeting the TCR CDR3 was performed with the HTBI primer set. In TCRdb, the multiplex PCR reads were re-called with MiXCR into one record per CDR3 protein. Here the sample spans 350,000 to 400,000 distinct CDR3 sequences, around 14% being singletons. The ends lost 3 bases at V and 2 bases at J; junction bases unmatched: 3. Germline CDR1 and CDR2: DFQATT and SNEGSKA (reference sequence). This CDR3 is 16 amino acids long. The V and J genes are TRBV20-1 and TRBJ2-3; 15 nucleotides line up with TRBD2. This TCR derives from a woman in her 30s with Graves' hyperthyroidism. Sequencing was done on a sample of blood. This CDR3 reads CSARGLAGGHTDTQYF. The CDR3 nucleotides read TGCAGTGCTAGGGGACTAGCGGGAGGACACACAGATACGCAGTATTTT.